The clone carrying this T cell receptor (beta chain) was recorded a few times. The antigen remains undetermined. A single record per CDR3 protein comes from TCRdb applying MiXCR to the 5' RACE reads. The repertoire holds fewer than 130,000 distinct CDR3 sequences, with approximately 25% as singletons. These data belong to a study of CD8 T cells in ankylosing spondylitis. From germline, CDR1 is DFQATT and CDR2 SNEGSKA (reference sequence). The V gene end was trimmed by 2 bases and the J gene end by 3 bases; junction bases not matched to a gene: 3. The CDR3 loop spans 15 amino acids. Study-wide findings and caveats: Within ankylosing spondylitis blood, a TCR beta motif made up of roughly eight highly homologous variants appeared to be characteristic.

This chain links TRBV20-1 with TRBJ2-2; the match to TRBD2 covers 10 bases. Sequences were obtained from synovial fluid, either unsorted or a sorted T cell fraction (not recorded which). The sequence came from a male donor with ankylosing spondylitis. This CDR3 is CSARLAGADTGELFF. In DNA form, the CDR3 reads TGCAGTGCTAGACTAGCGGGAGCCGACACCGGGGAGCTGTTTTTT.